The present T cell receptor beta chain was sequenced within a study of shared clonotypes between healthy human individuals. The CDR3 length is 13 residues. Per sorted-subset replicate PCR, input was approximately 210 ng DNA, representing roughly 30,000 T cell genomes. Sequencing used immunoSEQ multiplex PCR; TCRdb keeps in-frame clones, though not all of them. The data hold 950,000 to 1,100,000 clones, with 65% to 75% observed a single time. This clone was recorded once. Every donor was a Caucasian adult from Nashville, Tennessee. The chain couples TRBV21-1 to TRBJ1-6; the table calls TRBD1, which could not be checked here. TRBV21-1 has pseudogene status. This clonotype originated in a man aged 18 to 29 in good health. Sequencing was carried out using memory CD4+ T cells sorted from blood. Subset of the sample: CD45RA-negative fraction. CDR3 amino acids: CASRRQGNSPLHF. As DNA, the CDR3 is TGTGCCAGCAGGAGACAGGGTAATTCACCCCTCCACTTT.